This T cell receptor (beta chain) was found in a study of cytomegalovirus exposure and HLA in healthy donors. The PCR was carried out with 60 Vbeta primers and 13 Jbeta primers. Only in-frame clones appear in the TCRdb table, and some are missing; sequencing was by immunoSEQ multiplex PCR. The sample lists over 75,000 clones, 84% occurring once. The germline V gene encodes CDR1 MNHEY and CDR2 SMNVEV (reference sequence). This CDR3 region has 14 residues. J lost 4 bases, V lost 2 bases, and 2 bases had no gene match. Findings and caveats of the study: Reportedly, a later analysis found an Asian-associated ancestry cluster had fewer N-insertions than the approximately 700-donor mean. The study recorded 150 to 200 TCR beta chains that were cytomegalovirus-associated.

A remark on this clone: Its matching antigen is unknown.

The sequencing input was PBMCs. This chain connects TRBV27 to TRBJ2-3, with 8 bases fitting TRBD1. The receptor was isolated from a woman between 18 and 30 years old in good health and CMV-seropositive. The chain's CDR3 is CASSLIQGADTQYF. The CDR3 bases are TGTGCCAGCAGTTTAATACAGGGGGCAGATACGCAGTATTTT.